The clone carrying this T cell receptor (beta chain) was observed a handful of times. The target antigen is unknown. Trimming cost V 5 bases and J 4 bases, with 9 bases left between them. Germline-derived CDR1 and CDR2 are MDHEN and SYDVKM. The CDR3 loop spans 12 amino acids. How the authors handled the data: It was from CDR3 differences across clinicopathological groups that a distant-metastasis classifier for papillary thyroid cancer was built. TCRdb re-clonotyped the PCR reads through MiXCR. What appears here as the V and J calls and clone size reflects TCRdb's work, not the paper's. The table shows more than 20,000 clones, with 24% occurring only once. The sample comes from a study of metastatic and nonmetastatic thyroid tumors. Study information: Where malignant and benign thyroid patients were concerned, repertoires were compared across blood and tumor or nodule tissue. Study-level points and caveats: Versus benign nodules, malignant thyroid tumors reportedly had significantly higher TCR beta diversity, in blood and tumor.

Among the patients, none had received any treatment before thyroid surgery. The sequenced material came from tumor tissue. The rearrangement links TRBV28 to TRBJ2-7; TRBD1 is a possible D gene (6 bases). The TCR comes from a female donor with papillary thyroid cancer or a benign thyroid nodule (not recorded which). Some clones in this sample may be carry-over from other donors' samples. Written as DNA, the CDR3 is TGTGCCAGCAGTGAGGGGGTATACGAGCAGTACTTC. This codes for CASSEGVYEQYF.